The table lists the clone carrying this T cell receptor beta chain with many counts. The CDR3 totals 13 residues. The germline V gene encodes CDR1 SGHRS and CDR2 YFSETQ. V lost 4 bases to trimming and J lost 5 bases, with 12 bases between them. These data belong to a study of identical twins. A universal primer site was incorporated via template switching, and the cDNA contained unique molecular identifiers. TCRdb reanalysed the 5' RACE reads using MiXCR and keeps one entry per CDR3 protein. The sample consists of under 800,000 distinct CDR3 sequences, roughly 20% of them appearing once. This same sample was also taken into another study, of T cells expressing NK-cell markers. That paper adds: TCR beta repertoires came from sorted CD3+CD56+NKG2C+, CD3+CD56+NKG2C- and CD3+CD56-NKG2C+ T cells.

The TCR was taken from a woman between 18 and 30 years old in good health. The source material was PBMCs. The V call is TRBV5-1, the J call TRBJ2-5; the D gene is possibly TRBD2 (5 bases). The CDR3 here is CASSQNRGETQYF. CDR3 nucleotide sequence: TGCGCCAGCAGCCAGAACCGCGGGGAGACCCAGTACTTC.